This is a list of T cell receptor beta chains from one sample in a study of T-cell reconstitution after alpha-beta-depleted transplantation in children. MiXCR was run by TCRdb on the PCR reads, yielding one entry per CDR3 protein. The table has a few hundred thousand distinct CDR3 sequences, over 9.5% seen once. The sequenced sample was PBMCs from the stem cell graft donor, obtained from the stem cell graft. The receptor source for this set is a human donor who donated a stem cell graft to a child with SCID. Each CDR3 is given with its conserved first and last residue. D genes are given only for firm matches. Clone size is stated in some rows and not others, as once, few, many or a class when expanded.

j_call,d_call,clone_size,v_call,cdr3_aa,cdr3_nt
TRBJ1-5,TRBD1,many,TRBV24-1,CATSYGQGNSSNQPQHF,TGTGCCACCAGCTACGGACAGGGGAACAGTAGCAATCAGCCCCAGCATTTT
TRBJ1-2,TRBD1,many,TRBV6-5,CASSYIRTGGDYGYTF,TGTGCCAGCAGTTACATCAGGACAGGGGGCGACTATGGCTACACCTTC
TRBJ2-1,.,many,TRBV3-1,CASSLKSRGILVF,TGTGCCAGCAGCCTCAAGAGTCGGGGGATCCTGGTCTTC
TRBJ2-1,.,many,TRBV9,CASSVAPGTEQFF,TGTGCCAGCAGCGTAGCTCCCGGGACAGAGCAGTTCTTC
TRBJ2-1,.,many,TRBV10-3,CAISEPTLPVRDEQFF,TGTGCCATCAGTGAGCCTACGCTCCCGGTTCGGGATGAGCAGTTCTTC
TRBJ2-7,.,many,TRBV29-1,CSAHDPGTTYEQYF,TGCAGCGCTCACGACCCCGGGACAACCTACGAGCAGTACTTC
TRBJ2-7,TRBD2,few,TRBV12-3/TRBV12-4,CASSLRGGAEEQYF,TGTGCCAGCAGTTTGCGGGGGGGGGCTGAAGAGCAGTACTTC
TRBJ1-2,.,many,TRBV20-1,CSARDVTGVGYTF,TGCAGTGCTAGAGATGTAACAGGAGTAGGCTACACCTTC
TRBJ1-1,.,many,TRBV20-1,CSARDPRGRNTEAFF,TGCAGTGCTAGAGATCCCCGGGGGAGGAACACTGAAGCTTTCTTT
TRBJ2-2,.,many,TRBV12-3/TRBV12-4,CASSPQEAVSGELFF,TGTGCCAGCAGTCCGCAGGAGGCAGTCAGCGGGGAGCTGTTTTTT
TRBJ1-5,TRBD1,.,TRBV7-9,CASSSSGGAAGQPQHF,TGTGCCAGCAGCTCATCAGGGGGCGCAGCGGGTCAGCCCCAGCATTTT
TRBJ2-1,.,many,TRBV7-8,CASSSGRGQNEQFF,TGTGCCAGCAGCTCCGGCCGCGGCCAAAATGAGCAGTTCTTC
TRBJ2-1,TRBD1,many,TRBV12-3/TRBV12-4,CASSHPRDRVNEQFF,TGTGCCAGCAGCCACCCCCGGGACAGGGTTAATGAGCAGTTCTTC
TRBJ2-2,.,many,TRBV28,CASSLGDVGHGELFF,TGTGCCAGCAGTTTAGGGGATGTAGGACACGGGGAGCTGTTTTTT
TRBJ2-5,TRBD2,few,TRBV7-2,CASSVGLAGGKETQYF,TGTGCCAGCAGCGTCGGACTAGCGGGGGGAAAAGAGACCCAGTACTTC
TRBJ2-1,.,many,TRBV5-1,CASSEGSPLYNEQFF,TGCGCCAGCAGCGAGGGATCTCCTCTCTACAATGAGCAGTTCTTC
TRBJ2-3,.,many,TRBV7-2,CASSLVFGGTIPDTQYF,TGTGCCAGCAGCTTAGTGTTCGGGGGAACGATACCAGATACGCAGTATTTT
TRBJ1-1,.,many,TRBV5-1,CASSLGRGGDLNTEAFF,TGCGCCAGCAGCTTGGGGAGGGGAGGCGACCTGAACACTGAAGCTTTCTTT
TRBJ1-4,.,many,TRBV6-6,CASSYPHNEKLFF,TGTGCCAGCAGTTACCCCCATAATGAAAAACTGTTTTTT
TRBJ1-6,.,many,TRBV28,CASSLSPDYSPLHF,TGTGCCAGCAGTTTATCCCCTGACTATTCACCCCTCCACTTT
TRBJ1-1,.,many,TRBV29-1,CSVGGSLNTEAFF,TGCAGCGTCGGAGGAAGCCTGAACACTGAAGCTTTCTTT
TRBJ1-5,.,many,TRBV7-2,CASSLEWVGQPQHF,TGTGCCAGCAGCTTAGAGTGGGTCGGACAGCCCCAGCATTTT
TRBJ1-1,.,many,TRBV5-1,CASSLMQMNTEAFF,TGCGCCAGCAGCTTGATGCAGATGAACACTGAAGCTTTCTTT
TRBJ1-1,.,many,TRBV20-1,CSAREPGIGDTEAFF,TGCAGTGCTAGAGAGCCCGGGATCGGGGACACTGAAGCTTTCTTT
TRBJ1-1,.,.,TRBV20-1,CSAGEGDTEAFF,TGCAGTGCTGGGGAAGGGGACACTGAAGCTTTCTTT
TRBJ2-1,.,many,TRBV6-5,CASSYKSYNEQFF,TGTGCCAGCAGTTACAAGTCCTACAATGAGCAGTTCTTC
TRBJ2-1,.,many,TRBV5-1,CASSWIEFYNEQFF,TGCGCCAGCAGCTGGATAGAATTCTACAATGAGCAGTTCTTC
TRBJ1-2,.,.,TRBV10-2,CASTDSGADGYTF,TGCGCCAGCACTGACTCGGGGGCCGATGGCTACACCTTC
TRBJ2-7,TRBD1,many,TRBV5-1,CASSGTAYEQYF,TGCGCCAGCTCCGGGACAGCCTACGAGCAGTACTTC
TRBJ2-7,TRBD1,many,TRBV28,CASSRDRGYEQYF,TGTGCCAGTTCCCGGGACAGGGGCTACGAGCAGTACTTC
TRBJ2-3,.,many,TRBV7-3,CASSLLGPSDTQYF,TGTGCCAGCAGCTTATTAGGGCCTTCCGATACGCAGTATTTT
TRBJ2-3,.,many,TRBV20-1,CSARGQGGGTDTQYF,TGCAGTGCTAGAGGACAGGGCGGGGGCACAGATACGCAGTATTTT
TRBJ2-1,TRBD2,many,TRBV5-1,CASSFWTSGGKRQFF,TGCGCCAGCAGCTTCTGGACTAGCGGGGGGAAACGGCAGTTCTTC
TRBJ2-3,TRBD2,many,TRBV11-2,CASSTYHLAGGWTDTQYF,TGTGCCAGCAGCACGTACCATCTAGCGGGGGGGTGGACAGATACGCAGTATTTT
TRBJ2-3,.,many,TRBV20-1,CSAHPGLSVTDTQYF,TGCAGTGCCCACCCTGGGTTGAGCGTAACAGATACGCAGTATTTT
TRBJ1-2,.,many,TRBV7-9,CASSFRDYGYTF,TGTGCCAGCAGCTTCAGGGACTATGGCTACACCTTC
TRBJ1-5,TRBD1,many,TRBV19,CASSPWTGNNQPQHF,TGTGCCAGTAGTCCCTGGACAGGGAACAATCAGCCCCAGCATTTT
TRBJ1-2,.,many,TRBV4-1,CASSPKGQDSYGYTF,TGCGCCAGCAGCCCCAAGGGACAAGATAGCTATGGCTACACCTTC
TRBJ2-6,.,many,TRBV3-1,CASSRMTGANVLTF,TGTGCCAGCAGCCGAATGACTGGGGCCAACGTCCTGACTTTC
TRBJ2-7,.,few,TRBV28,CASSSPGGVDYEQYF,TGTGCCAGCAGTTCCCCTGGGGGAGTTGACTACGAGCAGTACTTC
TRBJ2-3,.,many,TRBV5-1,CASSLPGPIVSTDTQYF,TGCGCCAGCAGCTTACCCGGGCCCATTGTTAGCACAGATACGCAGTATTTT
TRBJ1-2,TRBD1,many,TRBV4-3,CASSRSRGQSYGYTF,TGCGCCAGCAGCCGGAGCCGGGGACAGAGCTATGGCTACACCTTC